This is a list of T cell receptor beta chains from one sample in a study of identical twins. A single record per CDR3 protein comes from TCRdb applying MiXCR to the 5' RACE reads. The table includes 600,000 to 800,000 distinct CDR3 sequences, 20% to 25% detected once. These same records also appear under a second study, on T cells expressing NK-cell markers.

The source material was PBMCs. These receptors were obtained from a woman younger than 35 in good health. CDR3s include the opening cysteine and the closing phenylalanine or tryptophan. A D gene is named only where the DNA matches it firmly. Only some rows state a clone size, as once, few, many or a class for expanded clones.

v_call	d_call	j_call	clone_size	cdr3_nt	cdr3_aa
TRBV3-1	TRBD2	TRBJ2-1	.	TGTGCCAGCAGCCAAAGCCAACTAGCGGGGGATGGGAATGAGCAGTTCTTC	CASSQSQLAGDGNEQFF
TRBV5-1	.	TRBJ2-3	.	TGCGCCAGCAGCGTCGGGGACCCGGGAGATACGCAGTATTTT	CASSVGDPGDTQYF
TRBV7-2	.	TRBJ2-7	.	TGTGCCAGCAGCTTAGCTAGGAACCCGTACGAGCAGTACTTC	CASSLARNPYEQYF
TRBV20-1	TRBD2	TRBJ2-3	few	TGCAGTGCAAAGGGGACTAGCGGTCGCACAGATACGCAGTATTTT	CSAKGTSGRTDTQYF
TRBV6-2/TRBV6-3	TRBD2	TRBJ2-1	.	TGTGCCAGTCAGACTAGCGGGAGCTACAATGAGCAGTTCTTC	CASQTSGSYNEQFF
TRBV7-2	.	TRBJ1-1	many	TGTGCCAGCAGCTTAGAAGGGGGCACTGAAGCTTTCTTT	CASSLEGGTEAFF
TRBV6-1	.	TRBJ2-7	.	TGTGCCAGCCGAACCCAGGGCCCAGCGGACGAGCAGTACTTC	CASRTQGPADEQYF
TRBV7-9	.	TRBJ2-7	many	TGTGCCAGCAGCTTATTTAGAGGCGCTAGCTCCTACGAGCAGTACTTC	CASSLFRGASSYEQYF
TRBV9	.	TRBJ2-3	.	TGTGCCAGCAGCGGCCAGGTCTCGGATACGCAGTATTTT	CASSGQVSDTQYF
TRBV9	TRBD2	TRBJ2-7	few	TGTGCCAGCAGCCCTAGCGGGGTAGATTTCGACGAGCAGTACTTC	CASSPSGVDFDEQYF
TRBV6-1	TRBD1	TRBJ2-2	many	TGTGCCAGCACCTACCGGACAGGGCACGCGAACACCGGGGAGCTGTTTTTT	CASTYRTGHANTGELFF
TRBV6-5	.	TRBJ2-7	.	TGTGCCAGCAGTTACTCGAGTCGTTCCCCGGGCGAGCAGTACTTC	CASSYSSRSPGEQYF
TRBV4-2	.	TRBJ2-7	few	TGTGCCAGCAGCCAAGATCTGGGCGGGCCACCCTACGAGCAGTACTTC	CASSQDLGGPPYEQYF
TRBV6-1	.	TRBJ1-5	few	TGTGCCAGCAGTGGGACAAACTTCAATCAGCCCCAGCATTTT	CASSGTNFNQPQHF
TRBV6-5	.	TRBJ1-5	few	TGTGCCAGCAGTTACGGGACGAGTTTTCAGCCCCAGCATTTT	CASSYGTSFQPQHF
TRBV7-9	.	TRBJ2-1	.	TGTGCCAGCAGCTCCCTTGCCGCGAGTCATGAGCAGTTCTTC	CASSSLAASHEQFF
TRBV5-6	.	TRBJ2-1	few	TGTGCCAGCAGCTTGGACGGAACTTTTTACGGTGAGCAGTTCTTC	CASSLDGTFYGEQFF
TRBV20-1	.	TRBJ2-3	.	TGCAGTGCTACGGAGGGCCGCCTTGATACGCAGTATTTT	CSATEGRLDTQYF
TRBV15	.	TRBJ2-7	.	TGTGCCACCAGCAGAGAATTAGCCTACGAGCAGTACTTC	CATSRELAYEQYF
TRBV3-1	.	TRBJ2-2	.	TGTGCCAGCAGCCAAGTTCTTTTCAGGGCGAACACCGGGGAGCTGTTTTTT	CASSQVLFRANTGELFF